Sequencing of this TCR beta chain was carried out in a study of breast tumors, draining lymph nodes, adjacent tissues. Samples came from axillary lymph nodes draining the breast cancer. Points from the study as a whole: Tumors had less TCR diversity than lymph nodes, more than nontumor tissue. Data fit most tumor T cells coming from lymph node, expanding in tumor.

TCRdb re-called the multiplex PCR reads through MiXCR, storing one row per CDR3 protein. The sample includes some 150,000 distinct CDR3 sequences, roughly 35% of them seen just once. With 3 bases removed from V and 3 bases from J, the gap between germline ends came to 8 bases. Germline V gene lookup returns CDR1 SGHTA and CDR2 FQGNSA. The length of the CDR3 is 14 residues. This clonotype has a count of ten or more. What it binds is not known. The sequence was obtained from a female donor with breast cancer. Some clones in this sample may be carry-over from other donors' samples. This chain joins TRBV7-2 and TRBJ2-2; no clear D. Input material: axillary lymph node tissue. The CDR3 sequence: CASSFRVHTGELFF. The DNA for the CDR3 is TGTGCCAGCAGCTTCCGGGTACACACCGGGGAGCTGTTTTTT.